Sequencing of this TCR beta chain was carried out in a study of beta chain features in type 1 diabetes. As regards this clone: Its specificity is not known.

Every bit of the isolated RNA underwent reverse transcription, so sequencing read expressed TCRB transcripts. The repertoire was sequenced with immunoSEQ multiplex PCR; TCRdb's copy has only in-frame clones and lacks some. The sample lists about 190,000 clones, 7.8% occurring once. Germline V CDR1 and CDR2: SGHTA, FQGNSA. V lost 5 bases, J lost 5 bases, and 8 bases stayed unmatched. The CDR3 is 14 residues long. Sorting of CD4+ naive, central memory, regulatory and stem cell-like memory cells was performed via CD45RO/CCR7/CD25/CD127/CD95/CD27. Study results and limitations: A moderate, significant TCRB CDR3 shortening appeared in type 1 diabetes across four CD4+ subsets.

The V and J genes are TRBV7-2 and TRBJ1-1; 7 nucleotides match TRBD1. This TCR was sampled from a woman between 40 and 55 years old with type 1 diabetes. The sequencing input was central memory CD4+ T cells from blood. The CDR3 DNA follows: TGTGCCAGCAGCCCCCGACAGGGCGGTACTGAAGCTTTCTTT. Amino acid sequence: CASSPRQGGTEAFF.